This passage covers 26 T cell receptor beta chains from one sample sequenced in a study of CD8+ T cells in alopecia areata. The treatment was: oral pan-JAK inhibitor, 5-10 mg twice daily. It was cDNA, reverse transcribed from extracted RNA, that served as the sequencing template. The assay was immunoSEQ multiplex PCR, and TCRdb's table has in-frame clones only and misses some. The table includes 100,000 to 130,000 clones, over 80% detected once. Material: CD8+ T cells sorted from blood, obtained at week 24, from a patient treated with tofacitinib. These receptors all stem from a human donor with alopecia areata.

CDR3: CASSSDWNTGELFF. The CDR3 DNA sequence: TGTGCCAGCAGCTCCGACTGGAACACCGGGGAGCTGTTTTTT. The rearrangement links TRBV5-6 to TRBJ2-2; no reliable D call. From germline, CDR1 is SGHDT and CDR2 YYEEEE. The CDR3 runs to 14 residues. V was trimmed by 3 bases and J by 1 base, leaving 7 bases between them.

The chain employs TRBV30 and TRBJ1-4; D is ambiguous. Germline CDR1 is GTSNPN and CDR2 is SVGIG (reference sequence). CDR3 size: 14 residues. The V end lost 5 bases, the J end lost 0 bases, and 10 bases lay between the germline ends. This CDR3 is CAWGRPATNEKLFF. As DNA, the CDR3 is TGTGCCTGGGGCCGACCCGCAACTAATGAAAAACTGTTTTTT.

J is TRBJ2-1 and V is TRBV14; 12 bases fit TRBD2. The germline CDR1 and CDR2 sequences are SGHDN and FVKESK. V trimming: 0 bases; J trimming: 4 bases; junction bases outside the gene matches: 4. The CDR3 covers 17 residues. The CDR3 nucleotides read TGTGCCAGCAGCCAAGATAGACTAGCGGGGGCTTACAATGAGCAGTTCTTC. It translates to CASSQDRLAGAYNEQFF.

V usage is TRBV30 and J usage is TRBJ2-1; D is perhaps TRBD2 (7 bases). This CDR3 comprises 14 residues. V was shortened by 3 bases and J by 6 bases, with 15 bases between the two germline ends. Germline V CDR1 and CDR2: GTSNPN, SVGIG (reference sequence). As DNA, the CDR3 is TGTGCCTGGAGGAACCACGGGGGGCTCAATGAGCAGTTCTTC. This codes for CAWRNHGGLNEQFF.

This clone was observed a few times. The V gene is TRBV5-1, the J gene TRBJ2-1; D possibly corresponds to TRBD2 (5 bases). Germline CDR1 and CDR2: SGHRS and YFSETQ. The CDR3 runs to 17 residues. V was shortened by 4 bases and J by 5 bases, with 22 bases between the two germline ends. The CDR3 loop is CASSPLFGLTTDNEQFF. The CDR3 coding sequence is TGCGCCAGCAGCCCATTGTTCGGGTTGACTACAGACAATGAGCAGTTCTTC.

This rearrangement joins TRBV12-5 to TRBJ2-5; D is tentatively TRBD1 or TRBD2 (5 bases each). The V and J ends lost 7 bases and 1 base respectively, with 16 bases between them. The CDR3 is made up of 15 amino acids. Germline V gene sequence: CDR1 LGHNT, CDR2 FRNRAP. This chain's CDR3 is CASAEGLGVQETQYF. The CDR3 DNA is TGTGCTAGTGCCGAGGGGCTGGGTGTCCAAGAGACCCAGTACTTC.

This sequence joins TRBV6-6 and TRBJ1-1; no firm D call. CDR1 and CDR2 (germline): MNHNY, SVGAGI (reference sequence). The CDR3 contains 12 residues. The V end lost 5 bases, the J end lost 8 bases, and 12 bases lay between the germline ends. CDR3 nucleotides: TGTGCCAGCAGTGACCCCCCGGGGGAAGCTTTCTTT. This encodes CASSDPPGEAFF.

This clone is termed medium-sized. DNA of the CDR3: TGTGCCAGTAGTATCGGGACAGGGAGGGAAGCTTTCTTT. Residues: CASSIGTGREAFF. This chain uses TRBV19 with TRBJ1-1, with 9 bases fitting TRBD1. Germline-derived CDR1 and CDR2 are LNHDA and SQIVND (reference sequence). The CDR3 covers 13 residues. The V and J ends lost 3 bases and 8 bases, in that order; junction bases with no gene match: 4.

A word on this clone: Because the CDR3 is missing its conserved closing phenylalanine or tryptophan, this is likely a read error. This chain connects TRBV7-9 to TRBJ2-7; a weak D match, TRBD2 (5 bases). V was trimmed by 5 bases and J by 6 bases, leaving 11 bases between them. The germline V gene encodes CDR1 SEHNR and CDR2 FQNEAQ (reference sequence). CDR3 length: 12 residues. DNA for the CDR3: TGTGCCAGCAGCCCCACCGAGGGCGAGCAGTACTCC. Its translation: CASSPTEGEQYS.

The rearrangement links TRBV4-3 to TRBJ2-1, with 7 bases matching TRBD2. With 4 bases clipped from V and 3 bases from J, the junction kept 3 bases outside the gene matches. Germline V lookup: CDR1 LGHNA, CDR2 YSLEER. The CDR3 runs to 14 residues. As DNA, the CDR3 is TGCGCCAGCAGCCCCCGGACTAGCTACAATGAGCAGTTCTTC. Translating it yields CASSPRTSYNEQFF.

This rearrangement joins TRBV5-8 to TRBJ2-1; no reliable D call. Per the germline V gene, CDR1 is SGHTS and CDR2 is YDEGEE. The CDR3 extends over 14 amino acids. V lost 2 bases and J lost 8, with 14 bases in between. This CDR3 is CASSFETPRDEQFF. CDR3 nucleotides: TGTGCCAGCAGCTTTGAGACTCCTAGGGATGAGCAGTTCTTC.

V gene TRBV5-1 combines with J gene TRBJ2-1, with 9 bases lining up with TRBD2. The length of the CDR3 is 16 residues. With V trimmed by 4 bases and J by 3 bases, 8 bases remained unmatched. The germline gives CDR1 SGHRS, CDR2 YFSETQ. In DNA form, the CDR3 reads TGCGCCAGCAGCAGACTAGCGGACAGCGACTACAATGAGCAGTTCTTC. The encoded protein is CASSRLADSDYNEQFF.

V gene TRBV9 combines with J gene TRBJ2-5, with 8 positions matching TRBD1. This CDR3 is built from 14 residues. Germline CDR1 is SGDLS and CDR2 is YYNGEE. Losses at the gene ends were 3 bases for V and 2 bases for J; bases not matched to a gene: 3. Here the CDR3 DNA reads TGTGCCAGCAGCGCCAACAGGGGGCAAGAGACCCAGTACTTC. Encoded protein: CASSANRGQETQYF.

This clone came up once. The gene calls are TRBV29-1 and TRBJ2-5; 11 bases match TRBD2. The V gene end was trimmed by 7 bases and the J gene end by 9 bases; junction bases not matched to a gene: 10. The CDR3 has 13 amino acids. Germline CDR1 reads SQVTM; CDR2 reads ANQGSEA. The CDR3 loop is CSALAGGVTAQYF. The CDR3 nucleotides are TGCAGCGCCCTAGCGGGGGGCGTAACGGCCCAGTACTTC.

V and J are TRBV19 and TRBJ2-2; D ambiguous. V was shortened by 2 bases and J by 5 bases, with 6 bases between the two germline ends. This CDR3 comprises 13 residues. From germline, CDR1 is LNHDA and CDR2 SQIVND (reference sequence). The CDR3 DNA sequence: TGTGCCAGTAGTATAACCGAAACCGGGGAGCTGTTTTTT. Encoded protein: CASSITETGELFF.

The rearrangement uses TRBV27 and TRBJ1-5; no definite D call. Germline V gene lookup returns CDR1 MNHEY and CDR2 SMNVEV (reference sequence). Trimming cost V 6 bases and J 0 bases, with 12 bases left between them. The CDR3 covers 15 residues. The CDR3 is CASRPGAHSNQPQHF. CDR3 nucleotides: TGTGCCAGCAGGCCGGGAGCCCATAGCAATCAGCCCCAGCATTTT.

The CDR3 reads CANPPGRSYEQYF. Written as DNA, the CDR3 is TGTGCCAACCCTCCGGGGCGGTCCTACGAGCAGTACTTC. The chain is built from TRBV6-5 and TRBJ2-7; D may match TRBD1 or TRBD2 (5 bases each). Germline loops: CDR1 MNHEY, CDR2 SVGAGI. V lost 10 bases, J lost 1 base, and 14 bases lay in between. The CDR3 runs 13 residues.

The chain couples TRBV19 to TRBJ2-7; 8 nucleotides align to TRBD2. Germline CDR1 and CDR2: LNHDA and SQIVND (reference sequence). The trim removed 3 bases at V and 2 bases at J, leaving 6 bases unmatched. The CDR3 contains 15 residues. CDR3 region: CASSMPSGGTYEQYF. In nucleotides, the CDR3 is TGTGCCAGTAGTATGCCCAGCGGGGGAACCTACGAGCAGTACTTC.

This rearrangement joins TRBV6-1 to TRBJ2-1; maybe TRBD2 (6 bases). The CDR3 totals 16 residues. CDR1 is MNHNS and CDR2 is SASEGT in the germline V gene. Trimming removed 1 base from V and 4 bases from J, with 14 bases in between. The CDR3 DNA reads as TGTGCCAGCAGTGAAGGGGCGTGGGGGGATTACAATGAGCAGTTCTTC. This translates into CASSEGAWGDYNEQFF.

This rearrangement joins TRBV13 to TRBJ2-7; 9 bases fit TRBD1. J gave up 1 base and V 6 bases, and 13 bases lay outside the gene matches. The CDR3 covers 17 residues. Germline CDR1 reads PRHDT; CDR2 reads FYEKMQ (reference sequence). CDR3 sequence: CASRRASGTGLSYEQYF. For the CDR3, the DNA is TGTGCCAGCAGACGCGCCTCCGGGACAGGGCTTTCCTACGAGCAGTACTTC.

CDR3 region: CASSQEPLNTEAFF. CDR3 DNA: TGCGCCAGCAGCCAAGAACCGTTGAACACTGAAGCTTTCTTT. The chain uses TRBV4-1 and TRBJ1-1; D uncertain. The V gene lost 0 bases and the J gene lost 0 bases, with 5 bases spanning the gap. There are 14 residues in the CDR3. The germline V gene has CDR1 MGHRA and CDR2 YSYEKL.

The chain carries TRBV7-2 and TRBJ2-3; 9 positions agree with TRBD2. The CDR3 has 17 residues. The ends lost 0 bases at V and 2 bases at J; junction bases unmatched: 6. Germline CDR1 is SGHTA and CDR2 is FQGNSA. The CDR3 protein is CASSLAVAGVFTDTQYF. For the CDR3, the DNA is TGTGCCAGCAGCTTAGCAGTAGCGGGGGTGTTCACAGATACGCAGTATTTT. The whole variable domain, filled in from reference TRBV7-2 and TRBJ2-3, reads GAGVSQSPSNKVTEKGKDVELRCDPISGHTALYWYRQSLGQGLEFLIYFQGNSAPDKSGLPSDRFSAERTGGSVSTLTIQRTQQEDSAVYLCASSLAVAGVFTDTQYFGPGTRLTVL.

The chain uses TRBV18 and TRBJ2-5, with TRBD1 as a possible D gene (6 bases). CDR3 size: 14 residues. V was trimmed by 3 bases and J by 4 bases, leaving 12 bases between them. Per the germline V gene, CDR1 is KGHSH and CDR2 is LQKENI. The CDR3 loop is CASSPPGDGETQYF. The CDR3 bases are TGTGCCAGCTCACCTCCAGGGGACGGAGAGACCCAGTACTTC. Complete variable domain (other parts from reference TRBV18 and TRBJ2-5): NAGVMQNPRHLVRRRGQEARLRCSPMKGHSHVYWYRQLPEEGLKFMVYLQKENIIDESGMPKERFSAEFPKEGPSILRIQQVVRGDSAAYFCASSPPGDGETQYFGPGTRLLVL.

This chain links TRBV11-2 with TRBJ2-1; D tentatively fits TRBD1 or TRBD2 (5 bases each). Per the germline V gene, CDR1 is SGHAT and CDR2 is FQNNGV. V lost 0 bases and J 4 bases, leaving 16 bases between the germline ends. The CDR3 covers 17 residues. The CDR3 spells CASSLDEGTVAYNEQFF. The CDR3 nucleotides read TGTGCCAGCAGCTTAGATGAGGGGACGGTGGCTTACAATGAGCAGTTCTTC.

The V gene is TRBV18, the J gene TRBJ2-7; TRBD1 is a possible D gene (5 bases). CDR3 length: 12 amino acids. CDR1 and CDR2 from the germline V gene are KGHSH and LQKENI. V shed 5 bases and J shed 3 bases, with 8 bases lying between them. CDR3 residues: CASSDDSYEQYF. For the CDR3, the DNA is TGTGCCAGCTCAGACGACAGCTACGAGCAGTACTTC.

This chain links TRBV7-2 with TRBJ2-7, with D possibly being TRBD2 (6 bases). V shed 5 bases and J shed 0 bases, with 20 bases lying between them. The CDR3 has 17 amino acids. The germline CDR1 and CDR2 sequences are SGHTA and FQGNSA. CDR3 nucleotide sequence: TGTGCCAGCAGCCACAGTGGGACTCGGGACGGCTCCTACGAGCAGTACTTC. As protein: CASSHSGTRDGSYEQYF.